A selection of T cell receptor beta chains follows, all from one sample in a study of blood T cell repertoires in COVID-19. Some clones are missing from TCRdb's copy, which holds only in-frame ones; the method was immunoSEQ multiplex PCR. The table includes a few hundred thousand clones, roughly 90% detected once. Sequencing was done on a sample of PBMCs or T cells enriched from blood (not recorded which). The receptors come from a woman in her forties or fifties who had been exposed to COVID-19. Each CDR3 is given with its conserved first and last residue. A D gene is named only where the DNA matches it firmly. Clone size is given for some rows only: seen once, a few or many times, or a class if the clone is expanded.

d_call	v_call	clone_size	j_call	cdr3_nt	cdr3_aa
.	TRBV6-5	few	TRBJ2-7	TGTGCCAGCAGACTCGGGAGTCCCTACGAGCAGTACTTC	CASRLGSPYEQYF
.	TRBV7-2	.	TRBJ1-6	TGTGCCAGCAGCATTCGGGGAGGGAACAATAATTCACCCCTCCACTTT	CASSIRGGNNNSPLHF
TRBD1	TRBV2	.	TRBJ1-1	TGTGCCAGCAGCGGTGACAGGGTTGAAGCTTTCTTT	CASSGDRVEAFF
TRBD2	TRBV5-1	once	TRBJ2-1	TGCGCCAGCAGCCCGAATCCGTCTAGCGGCTTCAATGAGCAGTTCTTC	CASSPNPSSGFNEQFF
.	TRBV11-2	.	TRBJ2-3	TGTGCCAGCAGCTTTTATCCCACAGGGACAGATACGCAGTATTTT	CASSFYPTGTDTQYF
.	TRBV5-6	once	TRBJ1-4	TGTGCCAGCAGCTTGGAACAGGCTATTAATGAAAAACTGTTTTTT	CASSLEQAINEKLFF
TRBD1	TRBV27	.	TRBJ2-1	TGTGCCAGCAGTTTGCGGGACAGGGCGAACAATGAGCAGTTCTTC	CASSLRDRANNEQFF
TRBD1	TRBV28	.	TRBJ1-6	TGTGCCAGCAGCCCTTATTGGGACAGGGTTTCCCCCCTCCACTTT	CASSPYWDRVSPLHF
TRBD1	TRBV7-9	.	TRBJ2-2	TGTGCCAGCAGCACTCTGACAGGGGGCGTGAACACCGGGGAGCTGTTTTTT	CASSTLTGGVNTGELFF
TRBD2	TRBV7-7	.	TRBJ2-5	TGTGCTAGCAGCTTTCAACTAGCGGGGGGGCAAGAGACCCAGTACTTC	CASSFQLAGGQETQYF
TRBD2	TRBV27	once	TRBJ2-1	TGTGCCAGCAGATATTTATTAGCGGGGGGGCTCAATGAGCAGTTCTTC	CASRYLLAGGLNEQFF
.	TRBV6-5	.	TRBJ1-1	TGTGCCAGCAGTCAAACACTGCGGACTGAAGCTTTCTTT	CASSQTLRTEAFF
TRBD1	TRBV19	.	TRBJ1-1	TGTGCCAGCGTACACCCGACAGGGGAAAGGGGAGCTTTCTTT	CASVHPTGERGAFF
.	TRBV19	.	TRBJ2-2	TGTGCCAGTAGTATAGATTCGGTGTTTCCCGGGGAGCTGTTTTTT	CASSIDSVFPGELFF
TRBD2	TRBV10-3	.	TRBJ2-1	TGTGCCATCAGTGAGAAAGCGGGGGGGCCAGGAGAGCAGTTCTTC	CAISEKAGGPGEQFF
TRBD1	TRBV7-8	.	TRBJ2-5	TGTGCCAGCAGCTTCGGTCCTGGACAGGGGGCGCGGGAGACCCAGTACTTC	CASSFGPGQGARETQYF
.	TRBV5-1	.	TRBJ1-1	TGCGCCAGCAGCTTGGGGTCACAGTCGAACACTGAAGCTTTCTTT	CASSLGSQSNTEAFF
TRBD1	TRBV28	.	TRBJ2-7	TGTGCCAGCAGAGGGGGCCGGGACAGCTACGAGCAGTACTTC	CASRGGRDSYEQYF
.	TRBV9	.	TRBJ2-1	TGTGCCAGCAGCGCCGGGACAAGCTCCTACAATGAGCAGTTCTTC	CASSAGTSSYNEQFF
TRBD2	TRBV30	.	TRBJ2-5	TGTGCCTGGAGTGTCCCGGGACTAGCGGGGGGGCGAGAGACCCAGTACTTC	CAWSVPGLAGGRETQYF
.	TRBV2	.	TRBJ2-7	TGTGCCAGCACGGGAACAGGGAGCTACGAGCAGTACTTC	CASTGTGSYEQYF
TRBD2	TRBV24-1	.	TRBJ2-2	TGTGCCACCAGTGATCGACGTGGGGACTACTTGAACACCGGGGAGCTGTTTTTT	CATSDRRGDYLNTGELFF
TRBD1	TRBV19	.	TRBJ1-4	TGTGCCAGTAGATGGACAGGTCAGGATGAAAAACTGTTTTTT	CASRWTGQDEKLFF
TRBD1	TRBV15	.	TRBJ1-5	TGTGCCACCAGCAGGGGACAGGGGGCACAACTCAATCAGCCCCAGCATTTT	CATSRGQGAQLNQPQHF
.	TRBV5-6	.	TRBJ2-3	TGTGCCAGCAGCTTGGTCTCCAGGGTTCAGACAGATACGCAGTATTTT	CASSLVSRVQTDTQYF
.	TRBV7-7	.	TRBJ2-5	TGTGCTAGCAGCTTAGGGCGGCACATACAAGAGACCCAGTACTTC	CASSLGRHIQETQYF
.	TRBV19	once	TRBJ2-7	TGTGCCAGTAGTATCCGGGACGGGAGCTCCTACGAGCAGTACTTC	CASSIRDGSSYEQYF
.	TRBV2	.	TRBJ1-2	TGTGCCAGCAGGTCATTTCAAACTAACTATGGCTACACCTTC	CASRSFQTNYGYTF
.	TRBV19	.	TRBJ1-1	TGTGCCAGTAGTCATAGAAGCACTGAAGCTTTCTTT	CASSHRSTEAFF
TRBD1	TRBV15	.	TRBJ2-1	TGTGCCACCAGCAGAACACAGGGGTCGGGCAATGAGCAGTTCTTC	CATSRTQGSGNEQFF
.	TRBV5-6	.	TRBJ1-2	TGTGCCAGCAGCGGGAGGAGCAGCTTAGTCGTTGGCTACACCTTC	CASSGRSSLVVGYTF
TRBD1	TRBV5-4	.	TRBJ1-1	TGTGCCAGCAGCCCCCGACAGGGGGTCACTGAAGCTTTCTTT	CASSPRQGVTEAFF
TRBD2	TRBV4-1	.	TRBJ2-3	TGCGCCAGCAGCCAGGCTCCGGGTGGACTAGCGGGGGTCAAGGCAGATACGCAGTATTTT	CASSQAPGGLAGVKADTQYF
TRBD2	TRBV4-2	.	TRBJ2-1	TGTGCCAGCAGCCAAGCTCCGGGACTAGCGGGGGGGCGGGACAATGAGCAGTTCTTC	CASSQAPGLAGGRDNEQFF
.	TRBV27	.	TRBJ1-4	TGTGCCAGCAGTTTTTACAGCCAGATAGGTGAAAAACTGTTTTTT	CASSFYSQIGEKLFF
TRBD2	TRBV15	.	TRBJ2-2	TGTGCCACCAGCAGAGATAAACTAGCGGGGGGGCCCGCCGGGGAGCTGTTTTTT	CATSRDKLAGGPAGELFF
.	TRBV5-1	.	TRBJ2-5	TGCGCCAGCAGCTGGGGGGGACAGGCAAAATCATCAAAAGAGACCCAGTACTTC	CASSWGGQAKSSKETQYF
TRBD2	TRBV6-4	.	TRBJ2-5	TGTGCCAGCAGTGACTCGGATCTAGCGGGGGTCCGGGAGACCCAGTACTTC	CASSDSDLAGVRETQYF
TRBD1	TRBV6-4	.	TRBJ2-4	TGTGCCAGCAGCGGGACAGGGGGAGTGGGAAACATTCAGTACTTC	CASSGTGGVGNIQYF
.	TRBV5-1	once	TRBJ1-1	TGCGCCAGCAGCTCTCCCGGGGGGTCTGACACTGAAGCTTTCTTT	CASSSPGGSDTEAFF
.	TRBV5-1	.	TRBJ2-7	TGCGCCAGCAGCTTGGCCCTCGGCTCAGGGGGGAGCTCCTACGAGCAGTACTTC	CASSLALGSGGSSYEQYF
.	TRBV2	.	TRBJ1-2	TGTGCCAGCAGTGAAGCGGCGGGTGGCTACTATGGCTACACCTTC	CASSEAAGGYYGYTF
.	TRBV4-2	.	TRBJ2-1	TGTGCCAGCAGCCAAGTATTGGTGCTGGACTCCCCTCGCCGGAATGAGCAGTTCTTC	CASSQVLVLDSPRRNEQFF
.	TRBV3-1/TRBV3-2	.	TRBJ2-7	TGTGCCAGCAGCCTTGCGCAGGGAAAAGGCTACGAGCAGTACTTC	CASSLAQGKGYEQYF
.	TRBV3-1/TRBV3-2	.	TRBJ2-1	TGTGCCAGCAGCCCCCTCACGTCGGGGAGTGAGCAGTTCTTC	CASSPLTSGSEQFF
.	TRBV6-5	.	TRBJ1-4	TGTGCCAGCAGCCTTCGATGGCAGGGTGGAGAAAAACTGTTTTTT	CASSLRWQGGEKLFF
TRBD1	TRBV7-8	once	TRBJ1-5	TGTGCCAGCAGCTCCCCGGGACAGGGGGCTGATCAGCCCCAGCATTTT	CASSSPGQGADQPQHF
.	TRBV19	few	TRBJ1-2	TGTGCCAGTAGTTTGCGGGGGGATTACGGCTACACCTTC	CASSLRGDYGYTF
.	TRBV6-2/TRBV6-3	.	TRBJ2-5	TGTGCCAGCAGTTATCGCGGGGGCCTCCAAGAGACCCAGTACTTC	CASSYRGGLQETQYF
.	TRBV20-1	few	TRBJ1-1	TGCAGTGCCGGGGGGAACACTGAAGCTTTCTTT	CSAGGNTEAFF
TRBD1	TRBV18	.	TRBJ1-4	TGTGCCAGCTCACCCGGGACAGGGGAACCTAATGAAAAACTGTTTTTT	CASSPGTGEPNEKLFF
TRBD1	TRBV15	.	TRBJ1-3	TGTGCCACCAGCAACGACAGGGTTCCTGGAAACACCATATATTTT	CATSNDRVPGNTIYF
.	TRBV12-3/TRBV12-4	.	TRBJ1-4	TGTGCCACTATCGCGTGGGAGGGGGGAAAACTGTTTTTT	CATIAWEGGKLFF
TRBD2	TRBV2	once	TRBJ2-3	TGTGCCAGCAGGATTGGACTAGCGGGGGGGACGCGTGGCACAGATACGCAGTATTTT	CASRIGLAGGTRGTDTQYF
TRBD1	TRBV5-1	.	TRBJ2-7	TGCGCCAGCAGCTTGAGGTGGGACAGGTCAGCCTACGAGCAGTACTTC	CASSLRWDRSAYEQYF